This T cell receptor (beta chain) derives from a study of blood T cell repertoires in COVID-19. Trimming pared 3 bases from V and 9 bases from J, leaving 9 bases between. The CDR3 is 11 residues long. Germline loops: CDR1 DFQATT, CDR2 SNEGSKA (reference sequence). TCRdb's table, derived via immunoSEQ multiplex PCR, lists solely in-frame clones and lacks some. The sample includes 200,000 to 250,000 clones, 83% of them seen just once. The sequence was collected from a woman aged 45-65 years with acute or convalescent COVID-19. Sequencing was done on a sample of peripheral blood. The chain combines TRBV20-1 with TRBJ2-1, with D perhaps TRBD2 (5 bases). In DNA form, the CDR3 reads TGCAGTGCTAGCGGGGTAGGTGAGCAGTTCTTC. Its protein product is CSASGVGEQFF.